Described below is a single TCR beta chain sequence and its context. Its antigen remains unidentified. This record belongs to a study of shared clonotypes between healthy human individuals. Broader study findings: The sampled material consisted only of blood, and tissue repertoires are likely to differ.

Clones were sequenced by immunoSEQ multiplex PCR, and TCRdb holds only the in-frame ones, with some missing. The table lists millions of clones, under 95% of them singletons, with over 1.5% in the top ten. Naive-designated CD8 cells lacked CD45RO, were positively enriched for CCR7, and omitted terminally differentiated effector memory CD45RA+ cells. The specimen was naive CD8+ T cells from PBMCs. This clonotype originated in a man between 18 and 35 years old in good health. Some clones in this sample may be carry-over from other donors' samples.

The CDR3 sequence: CSGGPGPETQYF. Here the CDR3 DNA reads TGCAGCGGTGGGCCGGGGCCGGAGACCCAGTACTTC. This rearrangement joins TRBV29-1 to TRBJ2-5; D may match TRBD1 or TRBD2 (5 bases each). V dropped 7 bases and J dropped 5 bases, with 14 bases sitting between them. This CDR3 contains 12 residues. Germline V gene data show CDR1 as SQVTM and CDR2 as ANQGSEA.